This record looks at one TCR beta chain sequence and its context. The data derive from a study of somatic mutations in cytotoxic T cells in rheumatoid arthritis. On the study more broadly: A roughly 32 ml EDTA sample of patient blood was drawn right after diagnosis, before any treatment. There were some V beta antibody-stained T-cell populations flow-sorted at nearly 100% purity, and these included V beta1+ cells sequenced for TCRB.

The CDR3 runs 14 residues. The germline V gene encodes CDR1 SGHAT and CDR2 FQNNGV. The V and J ends lost 5 bases and 4 bases respectively, with 14 bases between them. Under the authors' procedure: Rarely did patient CD8+ clones above 1% match published virus-specific TCRB sequences. Data came from immunoSEQ multiplex PCR; TCRdb stores just in-frame clones and leaves some out. That table is the source of V, J and clone size, and D and trimming were worked out from the DNA. The repertoire includes roughly 16,000 clones, roughly four fifths of them detected once, and 15% to 20% sits in the top ten. The clonotype comes from a woman aged 50 to 65 with rheumatoid arthritis. J is TRBJ1-1 and V is TRBV11-2; a possible D gene is TRBD1 (5 bases). Material: CD8+ T cells sorted from blood. The CDR3 coding sequence is TGTGCCAGCAGCCCTGGGGGTATGATCACTGAAGCTTTCTTT. This sequence encodes CASSPGGMITEAFF.